What follows are 26 T cell receptor beta chains derived from one specimen sequenced in a study of OX40 agonist ivuxolimab in advanced cancers. The method was the immunoSEQ multiplex PCR assay. TCRdb obtained this table from immuneACCESS and retained in-frame rearrangements with V and J assigned. These tables miss some clones; where compared with another copy, unresolved V genes account for less than half of the shortfall, and the remainder is unexplained. In all, the sample holds almost 70,000 clones, and around 83% of those were seen once. Around 2% of the sample is in the top ten clones. Sample: CD4+ or CD8+ T cells sorted from blood, taken in a trial of the OX40 agonist ivuxolimab. The receptors shown here come from an adult with an advanced solid tumor such as melanoma, head and neck, liver or kidney cancer.

This rearrangement joins TRBV18 to TRBJ1-1; 7 positions match TRBD1. CDR1 is KGHSH, CDR2 LQKENI, per germline. This CDR3 is built from 16 residues. V lost 5 bases, J lost 5 bases, and 14 bases stayed unmatched. CDR3 residues: CASSLTGPPGLTEAFF. In DNA, the CDR3 is TGTGCCAGCTCATTGACAGGGCCCCCGGGACTGACTGAAGCTTTCTTT.

The gene calls are TRBV7-9 and TRBJ2-6; TRBD2 might be the D (6 bases). This CDR3 region has 17 residues. The V end lost 3 bases, the J end lost 0 bases, and 12 bases lay between the germline ends. Germline lookup yields CDR1 SEHNR and CDR2 FQNEAQ (reference sequence). CDR3 sequence: CASSLDGGRSGANVLTF. The CDR3 bases are TGTGCCAGCAGCTTGGACGGAGGGCGCTCTGGGGCCAACGTCCTGACTTTC.

The chain carries TRBV6-5 and TRBJ1-2; D gene unclear. Trimming took off 5 bases at V and 3 bases at J, with 13 bases between the two ends. CDR3 length: 14 residues. From germline, CDR1 is MNHEY and CDR2 SVGAGI. CDR3 DNA: TGTGCCAGCAGTAAAGAGGGCCACGACTATGGCTACACCTTC. Translating it yields CASSKEGHDYGYTF.

The chain joins TRBV29-1 to TRBJ2-1, with 8 bases matching TRBD2. The CDR3 sequence is 14 residues long. Per germline, CDR1 SQVTM and CDR2 ANQGSEA. V lost 6 bases and J lost 3; bases outside the gene matches: 7. Written as DNA, the CDR3 is TGCAGCGTGGCCAGGAGCGGGAGCTACAATGAGCAGTTCTTC. Protein product: CSVARSGSYNEQFF.

J is TRBJ2-1 and V is TRBV7-9; weak D call: TRBD1 (6 bases). Trimming pared 5 bases from V and 1 base from J, leaving 15 bases between. The CDR3 has 16 residues. CDR1 is SEHNR and CDR2 is FQNEAQ in the germline V gene (reference sequence). The CDR3 DNA sequence: TGTGCCAGCAGCATAAGGGGGAGACAGTCCTACAATGAGCAGTTCTTC. It codes for CASSIRGRQSYNEQFF.

The J gene is TRBJ1-6, the V gene TRBV2; D remains ambiguous. This CDR3 is 16 amino acids long. Trimming removed 2 bases from V and 6 bases from J, with 14 bases in between. From germline, CDR1 is SNHLY and CDR2 FYNNEI. CDR3 coding DNA: TGTGCCAGCAGTGAATGGATAGGGTCTGGTAATTCACCCCTCCACTTT. Amino acid sequence: CASSEWIGSGNSPLHF.

V gene TRBV7-9 combines with J gene TRBJ2-5; 9 nucleotides line up with TRBD1. The germline V gene has CDR1 SEHNR and CDR2 FQNEAQ (reference sequence). The J segment lost 1 base and the V segment lost 5 bases, leaving 5 bases of the junction unmatched. This CDR3 spans 15 amino acids. This CDR3 reads CASSPRQGGQETQYF. The DNA of the CDR3 is TGTGCCAGCAGCCCTAGACAGGGGGGCCAAGAGACCCAGTACTTC.

This sequence joins TRBV30 and TRBJ2-2; weak D call: TRBD2 (6 bases). Germline V lookup: CDR1 GTSNPN, CDR2 SVGIG (reference sequence). This CDR3 has 15 residues. V was cut by 2 bases and J by 5 bases, with 15 bases left in between. The CDR3 sequence: CAWSRDSYKTGELFF. The DNA for the CDR3 is TGTGCCTGGAGTCGGGACTCCTACAAGACCGGGGAGCTGTTTTTT. The full variable domain, in which reference TRBV30 and TRBJ2-2 provide the parts outside the CDR3, is SQTIHQWPATLVQPVGSPLSLECTVEGTSNPNLYWYRQAAGRGLQLLFYSVGIGQISSEVPQNLSASRPQDRQFILSSKKLLLSDSGFYLCAWSRDSYKTGELFFGEGSRLTVL.

This clone came up a few times. This chain connects TRBV5-1 to TRBJ1-3; D is possibly TRBD1 (6 bases). The V end lost 4 bases, the J end lost 0 bases, and 8 bases lay between the germline ends. This CDR3 spans 14 amino acids. Germline CDR1 and CDR2: SGHRS and YFSETQ. Here the CDR3 reads CASSEGGSGNTIYF. CDR3 DNA sequence: TGCGCCAGCAGCGAGGGGGGCTCTGGAAACACCATATATTTT. Combining the CDR3 with reference TRBV5-1 and TRBJ1-3 gives the whole variable domain KAGVTQTPRYLIKTRGQQVTLSCSPISGHRSVSWYQQTPGQGLQFLFEYFSETQRNKGNFPGRFSGRQFSNSRSEMNVSTLELGDSALYLCASSEGGSGNTIYFGEGSWLTVV.

Concerning this clone: This sample includes further DNA sequences coding for the same CDR3. The chain carries TRBV28 and TRBJ2-1, with 9 bases identical to TRBD2. The V and J ends lost 5 bases and 5 bases, in that order; junction bases with no gene match: 4. Germline loops: CDR1 MDHEN, CDR2 SYDVKM. CDR3 length equals 14 residues. The CDR3 DNA reads TGTGCCAGCAGTACGAGCGGGGGGAACAATGAGCAGTTCTTC. Translating gives CASSTSGGNNEQFF. The whole variable domain, filled in from reference TRBV28 and TRBJ2-1, reads DVKVTQSSRYLVKRTGEKVFLECVQDMDHENMFWYRQDPGLGLRLIYFSYDVKMKEKGDIPEGYSVSREKKERFSLILESASTNQTSMYLCASSTSGGNNEQFFGPGTRLTVL.

This clone was counted once. This CDR3 reads CASSQITGGLNTIYF. The DNA of the CDR3 is TGTGCCAGCAGCCAAATAACAGGGGGTTTAAACACCATATATTTT. The V gene is TRBV4-2, the J gene TRBJ1-3; 8 positions agree with TRBD1. Germline lookup yields CDR1 LGHNA and CDR2 YNFKEQ. The CDR3 totals 15 residues. With V trimmed by 2 bases and J by 6 bases, 6 bases remained unmatched.

The J gene is TRBJ2-5, the V gene TRBV6-1; D might be TRBD1 (5 bases). In germline, CDR1 is MNHNS, CDR2 SASEGT. Trimming stripped 0 bases from V and 5 bases from J, with 13 bases between. The CDR3 loop spans 15 amino acids. CDR3 region: CASSEAPLGRETQYF. The CDR3 DNA reads as TGTGCCAGCAGTGAAGCGCCCTTGGGGCGGGAGACCCAGTACTTC.

This chain joins TRBV5-5 and TRBJ1-2; TRBD1 matches 7 bases. The V segment lost 3 bases and the J segment 4 bases; nucleotides outside the gene matches: 3. The CDR3 loop spans 13 amino acids. Germline V lookup: CDR1 SGHKS, CDR2 YYEKEE (reference sequence). The DNA of the CDR3 is TGTGCCAGCAGCTCGGGACAGCGCTATGGCTACACCTTC. Its translation: CASSSGQRYGYTF.

This chain joins TRBV11-3 and TRBJ2-1; D not certain. Per germline, CDR1 SGHNT and CDR2 YENEEA. V lost 0 bases, J lost 10 bases, and 16 bases lay in between. This CDR3 has 15 amino acids. CDR3 coding DNA: TGTGCCAGCAGCTTAGATGGCAGAGCCTTGGGGGAGCAGTTCTTC. It translates to CASSLDGRALGEQFF.

This clone occurred a few times. The chain recombines TRBV18 with TRBJ2-6, with no clear D. Germline assignment: CDR1 KGHSH and CDR2 LQKENI. V lost 3 bases and J lost 0, with 6 bases in between. The CDR3 runs to 15 residues. DNA of the CDR3: TGTGCCAGCTCACCGGCAAGCTCTGGGGCCAACGTCCTGACTTTC. Protein: CASSPASSGANVLTF. Looking up the rest from reference TRBV18 and TRBJ2-6 gives the full variable domain: NAGVMQNPRHLVRRRGQEARLRCSPMKGHSHVYWYRQLPEEGLKFMVYLQKENIIDESGMPKERFSAEFPKEGPSILRIQQVVRGDSAAYFCASSPASSGANVLTFGAGSRLTVL.

In DNA, the CDR3 is TGTGGAGCAGGTTCGGACGGCAATCAGCCCCAGCATTTT. This encodes CGAGSDGNQPQHF. The rearrangement joins TRBV30 to TRBJ1-5; D ambiguous. The CDR3 covers 13 residues. Germline V gene lookup returns CDR1 GTSNPN and CDR2 SVGIG (reference sequence).

This clone was counted a few times. The chain joins TRBV4-1 to TRBJ1-5; 12 bases align to TRBD1. The CDR3 totals 16 residues. The germline gives CDR1 MGHRA, CDR2 YSYEKL. Unmatched junction bases numbered 4, after V lost 2 bases and J lost 5 bases. CDR3 loop: CASSQRGQGADQPQHF. In DNA, the CDR3 is TGCGCCAGCAGCCAAAGGGGACAGGGGGCTGATCAGCCCCAGCATTTT.

The rearrangement joins TRBV28 to TRBJ2-7, with 10 nucleotides matching TRBD2. Germline CDR1 MDHEN, CDR2 SYDVKM. J lost 0 bases, V lost 4 bases, and 6 bases had no gene match. The CDR3 contains 16 residues. In nucleotides, the CDR3 is TGTGCCAGCAGTTCAACCGGGACTAGCGCCTCCTACGAGCAGTACTTC. Its protein product is CASSSTGTSASYEQYF.

This clone has a handful of counts. The V and J genes are TRBV19 and TRBJ1-4; TRBD1 aligns across 7 bases. The V gene end was trimmed by 7 bases and the J gene end by 5 bases; junction bases not matched to a gene: 13. There are 16 residues in the CDR3. Per germline, CDR1 LNHDA and CDR2 SQIVND (reference sequence). CDR3 nucleotides: TGTGCCAGTACCACCTTAACAGGGGAGCTGAATGAAAAACTGTTTTTT. It is translated as CASTTLTGELNEKLFF.

The chain couples TRBV19 to TRBJ1-5, with TRBD1 matching 7 bases. Germline CDR1 and CDR2: LNHDA and SQIVND (reference sequence). This CDR3 is 15 amino acids long. V was pared by 7 bases and J by 4 bases, with 10 bases of the junction left unmatched. CDR3 DNA: TGTGCCAGTACCCCAGGGGGGGGTCAGAATCAGCCCCAGCATTTT. Protein product: CASTPGGGQNQPQHF.

The CDR3 bases are TGTGCCAGCAGCCATGGGACAACAGACGGAAACACCATATATTTT. Its protein product is CASSHGTTDGNTIYF. The chain joins TRBV4-2 to TRBJ1-3; TRBD1 is a possible D gene (6 bases). The CDR3 contains 15 residues. Trimming took 3 bases from V and 4 from J, leaving 13 bases between them. Germline V lookup: CDR1 LGHNA, CDR2 YNFKEQ.

This clone appeared once. V and J are TRBV10-3 and TRBJ2-1; 8 bases agree with TRBD2. The germline gives CDR1 ENHRY, CDR2 SYGVKD. The V segment lost 3 bases and the J segment 5 bases; nucleotides outside the gene matches: 9. The CDR3 loop spans 16 amino acids. The CDR3 bases are TGTGCCATCAGTGACACTAGCGGTATGAGAAACAATGAGCAGTTCTTC. It encodes CAISDTSGMRNNEQFF.

The gene calls are TRBV7-8 and TRBJ1-4, with 7 bases lining up with TRBD1. There are 14 residues in the CDR3. Germline V gene lookup returns CDR1 SGHVS and CDR2 FQNEAQ. V dropped 1 base and J dropped 5; count of bases not matched to a gene: 1. CDR3 nucleotide sequence: TGTGCCAGCAGCTTAGAGGGGGCAAATGAAAAACTGTTTTTT. Residues: CASSLEGANEKLFF. Looking up the rest from reference TRBV7-8 and TRBJ1-4 gives the full variable domain: GAGVSQSPRYKVAKRGQDVALRCDPISGHVSLFWYQQALGQGPEFLTYFQNEAQLDKSGLPSDRFFAERPEGSVSTLKIQRTQQEDSAVYLCASSLEGANEKLFFGSGTQLSVL.

This chain joins TRBV7-2 and TRBJ2-2; weak D call: TRBD2 (6 bases). CDR1 and CDR2 (germline): SGHTA, FQGNSA. The ends were cut back, 2 bases at V and 2 bases at J, with 12 bases in the middle. The CDR3 is 16 amino acids. In DNA, the CDR3 is TGTGCCAGCAGCTTATTTATGGGGGGAAACACCGGGGAGCTGTTTTTT. Translating gives CASSLFMGGNTGELFF.

This clone was seen a single time. The CDR3 sequence: CAGNRGSSYEQYF. CDR3 coding DNA: TGTGCCGGCAACAGGGGGTCATCTTACGAGCAGTACTTC. The rearrangement joins TRBV30 to TRBJ2-7, with 8 positions matching TRBD1. Germline V gives CDR1 GTSNPN, CDR2 SVGIG (reference sequence). The V and J ends lost 8 bases and 4 bases, in that order; junction bases with no gene match: 10. The CDR3 loop spans 13 amino acids.

The table lists this clone with a count of one. The V gene is TRBV5-4, the J gene TRBJ2-7; D is perhaps TRBD2 (5 bases). V lost 4 bases and J 0 bases, leaving 11 bases between the germline ends. This CDR3 is 14 amino acids long. Germline V gene lookup returns CDR1 SGHNT and CDR2 YYREEE (reference sequence). The DNA of the CDR3 is TGTGCCAGCAGCCCCGGAGGACGCTCCTACGAGCAGTACTTC. Translating gives CASSPGGRSYEQYF. Together with reference TRBV5-4 and TRBJ2-7, the CDR3 gives the full variable domain: ETGVTQSPTHLIKTRGQQVTLRCSSQSGHNTVSWYQQALGQGPQFIFQYYREEENGRGNFPPRFSGLQFPNYSSELNVNALELDDSALYLCASSPGGRSYEQYFGPGTRLTVT.